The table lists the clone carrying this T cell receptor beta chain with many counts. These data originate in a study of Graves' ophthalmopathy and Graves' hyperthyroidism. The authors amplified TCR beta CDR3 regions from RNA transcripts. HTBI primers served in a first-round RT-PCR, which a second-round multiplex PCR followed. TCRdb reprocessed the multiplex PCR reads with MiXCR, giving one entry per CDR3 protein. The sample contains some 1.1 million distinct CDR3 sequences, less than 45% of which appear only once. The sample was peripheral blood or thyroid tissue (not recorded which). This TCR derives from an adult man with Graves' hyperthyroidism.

CDR3 amino acids: CASSQDSAGTYEQYF. CDR3 DNA: TGCGCCAGCAGCCAAGACTCGGCGGGAACCTACGAGCAGTACTTC. The chain carries TRBV4-3 and TRBJ2-7; tentatively, D is TRBD2 (6 bases). In germline, CDR1 is LGHNA, CDR2 YSLEER. This CDR3 contains 15 residues. Trimming shortened V by 0 bases and J by 2 bases, and 11 bases separated the two germline ends.